Detailed here is one TCR beta chain. No antigen is known for it. A junction boundary mismatches the germline segment, possibly from a read error. This record belongs to a study of T cell repertoires in cytomegalovirus infection. Study overall: HLA-B-restricted CMV epitopes that are well studied, plus recently identified HLA-C-restricted ones, were used by the study. Evidence of both CMV infection and a matching HLA type came from public TCR beta signatures. Points from the study as a whole: Carriers of CMV and the relevant HLA type were discriminated by public TCR beta frequency. Dominating the ex vivo response were TCR beta clonotypes that were CMV-specific and HLA-C-restricted.

CDR1 is DFQATT and CDR2 is SNEGSKA in the germline V gene (reference sequence). The CDR3 extends over 11 amino acids. TCRdb ran MiXCR on the reads and lists one entry per CDR3 protein. The sample holds about 270,000 distinct CDR3 sequences, roughly 21% seen once. The input for sequencing was cultured PBMCs, taken from culture after CMV antigen stimulation. The clonotype was recovered from a human donor in good health (CMV status not recorded). Some clones in this sample may be carry-over from other donors' samples. This chain links TRBV20-1 with TRBJ1-2; possibly TRBD1 for D (5 bases). The chain's CDR3 is CSARGRDLGDF. The CDR3 nucleotides read TGCAGTGCTAGGGGCAGGGACCTAGGGGACTTC.